The 6 T cell receptor beta chains reported below all come from one sample, sequenced in a study of human T cells and chemical hapten exposure (dated by TCRdb to the early 2020s). Reading the label with the study, this specimen's time point is: patch test 1, 2 weeks after DPC sensitization. Per the publication, the treatment or condition label means: therapeutic diphenylcyclopropenone sensitization with weekly scalp DPC. The library was prepared using RACE. The listed sequencing device is NextSeq 500. TCRdb reprocessed the public reads (quality trimming at Q25 with fastp, clone calling with MiXCR) and kept in-frame beta chains. Duplicate CDR3 protein sequences are folded into a single record with the most common DNA and genes. The sample records some 340,000 distinct CDR3 sequences, around 6.9% of which are singletons. The ten largest clones take up around 8.4% of the sample. Sequenced material: whole blood, taken in connection with sensitization to the hapten diphenylcyclopropenone (DPC). The receptors stem from a woman younger than 30 with alopecia areata. Some clones in this sample may be carry-over from other donors' samples.

The chain couples TRBV21-1 to TRBJ1-2; TRBD1 is the table's D call, not checked against the DNA. TRBV21-1 is noted as a pseudogene. This CDR3 is built from 18 residues. CDR3 loop: CASSTPGQGARYDYGYTF. CDR3 coding DNA: TGTGCCAGCAGCACCCCGGGACAGGGGGCTCGGTATGACTATGGCTACACCTTC.

CDR3 sequence: CASSILRDTEAFF. The CDR3 region has the DNA TGTGCCAGCAGCATTTTGAGGGACACTGAAGCTTTCTTT. J is TRBJ1-1 and V is TRBV12-3 or TRBV12-4; D uncertain. The CDR3 spans 13 residues. Trimming stripped 6 bases from V and 3 bases from J, with 11 bases between.

The chain has TRBV9 and TRBJ1-5; TRBD1 aligns across 7 bases. Per germline, CDR1 SGDLS and CDR2 YYNGEE. After removal of 7 bases from V and 9 bases from J, the junction contained 13 bases not matched to a gene. This CDR3 has 14 amino acids. The CDR3 DNA reads TGTGCCAGCTCCGGAGGGGACAGAGGTCCGCCCCAGCATTTT. Amino acid sequence: CASSGGDRGPPQHF.

This clonotype appeared a few times. DNA of the CDR3: TGTGCCAGCAGTTTAGGGACCGGATCGGGTGGCTACACCTTC. Its protein product is CASSLGTGSGGYTF. J is TRBJ1-2 and V is TRBV12-3 or TRBV12-4, with D uncertain. Between the trimmed V and J ends, which lost 1 base and 7 bases, there was a span of 13 bases. This CDR3 contains 14 residues.

This clonotype was observed at least ten times. This chain uses TRBV11-3 with TRBJ2-5; 9 bases are a match to TRBD1. Germline CDR1 and CDR2: SGHNT and YENEEA. J lost 4 bases, V lost 1 base, and 10 bases had no gene match. The CDR3 consists of 17 residues. The CDR3 nucleotides read TGTGCCAGCAGCTTAGGGATACAGGGGGCAGGAGGAGAGACCCAGTACTTC. It encodes CASSLGIQGAGGETQYF. The full variable domain, its missing parts supplied by reference TRBV11-3 and TRBJ2-5, is EAGVVQSPRYKIIEKKQPVAFWCNPISGHNTLYWYLQNLGQGPELLIRYENEEAVDDSQLPKDRFSAERLKGVDSTLKIQPAELGDSAVYLCASSLGIQGAGGETQYFGPGTRLLVL.

This clonotype was observed a few times. This sequence joins TRBV4-2 and TRBJ2-1; TRBD1 agrees at 7 bases. V was pared by 0 bases and J by 12 bases, with 20 bases of the junction left unmatched. CDR1 and CDR2 (germline): LGHNA, YNFKEQ. CDR3 length: 18 residues. The CDR3 sequence: CASSQEGLTGTDSSGQFF. For the CDR3, the DNA is TGTGCCAGCAGCCAAGAAGGGCTAACCGGGACAGACAGTTCGGGGCAGTTCTTC.